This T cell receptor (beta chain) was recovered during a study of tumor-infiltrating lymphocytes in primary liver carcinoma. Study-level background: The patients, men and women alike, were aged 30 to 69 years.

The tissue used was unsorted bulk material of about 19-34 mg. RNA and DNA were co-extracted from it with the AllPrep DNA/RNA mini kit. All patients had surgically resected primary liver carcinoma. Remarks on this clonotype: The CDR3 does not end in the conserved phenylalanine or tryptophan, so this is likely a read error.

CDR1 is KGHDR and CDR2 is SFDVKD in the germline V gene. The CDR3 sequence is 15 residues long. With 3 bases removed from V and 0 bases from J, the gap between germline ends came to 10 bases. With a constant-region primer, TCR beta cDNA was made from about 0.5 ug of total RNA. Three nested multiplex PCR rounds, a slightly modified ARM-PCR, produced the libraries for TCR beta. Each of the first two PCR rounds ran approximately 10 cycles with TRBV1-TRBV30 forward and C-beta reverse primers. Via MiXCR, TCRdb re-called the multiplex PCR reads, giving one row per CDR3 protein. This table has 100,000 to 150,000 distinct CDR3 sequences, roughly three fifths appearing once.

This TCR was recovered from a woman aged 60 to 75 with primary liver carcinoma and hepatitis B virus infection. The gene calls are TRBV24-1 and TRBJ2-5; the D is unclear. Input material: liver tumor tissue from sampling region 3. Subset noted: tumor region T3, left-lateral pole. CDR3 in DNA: TGTGCCACCAGTGATCAGCAGGCGCACCAAGAGACCCAGTACTAC. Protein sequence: CATSDQQAHQETQYY.